This TCR beta chain was sequenced in a study of tumor-infiltrating lymphocytes in primary liver carcinoma. Study-wide context: Patients, male and female, were 30 to 69 years old. The study reported T1-T3 N0M0 tumors spanning 4.2 to 10 cm. Read depth, roughly 3.5 to 8 million productive TCRbeta reads, did not differ significantly between tissues.

This clonotype was picked up many times. Its antigen remains unknown. Reverse transcription of about 500 ng total RNA with a constant-region primer produced TCR beta cDNA. Sequencing libraries for TCR beta derived from three nested multiplex PCR rounds that used slightly modified ARM-PCR. For around 11 cycles apiece, the opening two PCR rounds ran with TRBV1-TRBV30 forward primers and a C-beta reverse primer. A single record per CDR3 protein comes from TCRdb applying MiXCR to the multiplex PCR reads. The sample contains 65,000 to 90,000 distinct CDR3 sequences, around 70% of which appear only once. Unsorted bulk tissue (roughly 19-30 mg) underwent RNA and DNA co-extraction. Study outcomes and limitations: Tumor top-250-clone fraction significantly exceeded that of blood (p = 0.039).

This CDR3 comprises 12 residues. The V gene lost 0 bases and the J gene lost 12 bases, with 10 bases spanning the gap. Germline V lookup: CDR1 SGHKS, CDR2 YYEKEE (reference sequence). The sequenced sample was liver tumor tissue from sampling region 1. Specified subset: tumor region T1, superior pole. This rearrangement joins TRBV5-5 to TRBJ2-1; D perhaps matches TRBD1 (6 bases). The source of this sequence is a man in his forties with primary liver carcinoma and hepatitis B virus infection. The chain's CDR3 is CASSLGPRGQFF. In nucleotides, the CDR3 is TGTGCCAGCAGCTTGGGTCCCAGGGGGCAGTTCTTC.